Sequencing of this TCR beta chain was carried out in a study of PD-L1 blockade in urothelial cancer. The overall study: Of about 29 patients, around 26 were males with bladder-origin urothelial cancer. At 3 weeks after treatment start (second dose) and again at 6 weeks, blood was analyzed. Study results and limitations: A below-median TCR clonality in blood before treatment predicted better survival.

Each PCR contained spiked-in synthetic TCR analog templates. Generated by immunoSEQ multiplex PCR, the TCRdb table keeps only in-frame clones and is missing some. This sample yields 70,000 to 75,000 clones, of which around four fifths are seen a single time; 4.7% belongs to the top ten. J gave up 1 base and V 6 bases, and 3 bases lay outside the gene matches. CDR3 length: 14 residues. Looked up from germline, CDR1 is MRHNA and CDR2 is SNTAGT. In the case of this clone: Its target is not known.

The chain is built from TRBV6-4 and TRBJ1-1; 9 nucleotides line up with TRBD1. This specimen was PBMCs, taken around atezolizumab (anti-PD-L1) treatment. The TCR comes from a man aged 65 to 85 with urothelial cancer. The CDR3 bases are TGTGCCAGCAGGAGGGACAGGGCGAACACTGAAGCTTTCTTT. It encodes CASRRDRANTEAFF.